This T cell receptor beta chain was documented in a study of shared clonotypes between healthy human individuals. To make CD8 memory, CD45RO+ cells were put together with CCR7-negative CD45RA+ TemRA cells. Each subset's genomic DNA was split evenly across several immunoSEQ plates. Sorted-subset replicate PCR reactions were performed with about 210 ng DNA, corresponding to 30,000 or so T cell genomes. Source study methods: Filtering differed for immunoSEQ, which gave only junction sequences without quality scores. Sequencing was performed with immunoSEQ multiplex PCR; in TCRdb, only in-frame clones are kept and a portion is missing. That table furnishes V, J and clone size, whereas the DNA furnished D and trimming. The sample yields approximately 100,000 clones, 65% to 75% seen once. The V end was cut by 0 bases, the J end by 4 bases, with 16 bases between. The CDR3 spans 16 residues. Germline V gene lookup returns CDR1 SGHDN and CDR2 FVKESK.

The rearrangement links TRBV14 to TRBJ2-7, with D possibly being TRBD1 (5 bases). What was sequenced was memory CD8+ T cells sorted from blood. Subset of the sample: CD45RO+ cells pooled with CCR7-negative TemRA cells. This clonotype was sampled from a woman aged 25 to 39 in good health. The CDR3, as DNA: TGTGCCAGCAGCCAAGATATAAGGCAGGGAAAATACGAGCAGTACTTC. Encoded protein: CASSQDIRQGKYEQYF.